The sequence of this TCR beta chain was determined in a study of cytomegalovirus exposure and HLA in healthy donors. Across the whole study: Assignment to the Caucasian-associated ancestry cluster applied to more than 75% of the approximately 360 genotyped donors. Regarding the study as a whole: TCR beta chains numbering about 160 were designated cytomegalovirus-associated.

CDR1 MNHNS and CDR2 SASEGT come from the germline V gene. Trimming cost V 5 bases and J 7 bases; bases outside gene matches: 6. CDR3 length equals 15 residues. The primer mix had 60 Vbeta and 13 Jbeta primers. Authors' analysis steps: Roughly 11 million shared chains were among the roughly 80 million unique TCR beta chains that a later analysis counted. Repertoires were generated with immunoSEQ multiplex PCR, while TCRdb's copy carries only in-frame clones and drops some. V and J calls and clone size are copied from that table; D and trimming were computed from the DNA. This sample yields about 160,000 clones, of which around four fifths are seen a single time; less than 2% belongs to the top ten. As concerns this clone: The antigen is undetermined.

Sequenced material: PBMCs. The chain links TRBV6-1 to TRBJ2-1, with 12 nucleotides matching TRBD2. This receptor was taken from a woman younger than 30 in good health and CMV-seronegative. The CDR3 is CASSSLAGGLNEQFF. The DNA for the CDR3 is TGTGCCAGCAGTTCTCTAGCGGGGGGGCTAAATGAGCAGTTCTTC.